A selection of T cell receptor beta chains follows, all from one sample in a study of T cells in pancreatic ductal adenocarcinoma. Data came from immunoSEQ multiplex PCR; TCRdb stores just in-frame clones and leaves some out. The sample shows roughly 100,000 clones, nearly 95% of them seen only once. Sequenced sample: PBMCs. These receptors came from a human donor with pancreatic ductal adenocarcinoma. The conserved cysteine and the conserved F or W are not part of the CDR3 here. The D gene is left open where the match is weak.

CDR3,length,V,D
ASTSGLGSYEQY,12,TRBV19,.
ASSWDYYEQY,10,TRBV28,TRBD2
ASHSGFRSYEQY,12,TRBV28,.
ASSPGLAETDTQY,13,TRBV11-3,TRBD2
ATTRQASTDTQY,12,TRBV19,.
ASSYGQGWNEQY,12,TRBV6-5,.
ASSKDRVGPYEQY,13,TRBV19,TRBD1
ASSTLRIGGSYNEQF,15,TRBV19,.
ASSFLEETQY,10,TRBV7-2,.
ASSYIGNEQF,10,TRBV6-6,.
ASSITGFSYEQY,12,TRBV10-2,.
ASSLPLTDTQY,11,TRBV28,.
ASSKGTGGYSNQPQH,15,TRBV19,TRBD1
ASKLQGSPEAF,11,TRBV6-1,TRBD1
ASSLGRSSYEQY,12,TRBV27,.
ASSYRQGDDEKLF,13,TRBV7-2,TRBD1
AWSPRRGWDTEAF,13,TRBV30,.
AWSAGGDSYEQY,12,TRBV30,TRBD2
ASTFTGRQF,9,TRBV2,.
SVGGGQGASYEQY,13,TRBV29-1,TRBD1
ASSFITSGAYEQF,13,TRBV5-1,TRBD2
ASSKGVSANEKLF,13,TRBV5-8,.
SVVGPGASVGTQY,13,TRBV29-1,.
ASSQQGEGNTIY,12,TRBV11-2,TRBD1
ASSGRTTGGQETQY,14,TRBV28,.